This T cell receptor beta chain was observed in a study of blood T cell repertoires in COVID-19. Study-wide context: Sources were T cells, B-cell-depleted T cells, or PBMCs; the material itself was cDNA or gDNA.

Only in-frame clones appear in the TCRdb table, and some are missing; sequencing was by immunoSEQ multiplex PCR. In the table there are 200,000 to 250,000 clones, roughly 80% of which are singletons. Grouping used clinical history reported by participants in a survey and questionnaire. What the recovered Cohort 3 donors had was two negative PCRs, clearance, or symptom resolution. Germline-derived CDR1 and CDR2 are SGHNT and YYREEE (reference sequence). The CDR3 is 18 amino acids. The V segment lost 6 bases and the J segment 1 base; nucleotides outside the gene matches: 12. A few counts support this clone.

Sequencing input: PBMCs or T cells enriched from blood (not recorded which). This TCR came from a man aged 60-69 years who had recovered from COVID-19. The J gene is TRBJ2-1, the V gene TRBV5-4, with 11 bases identical to TRBD2. As DNA, the CDR3 is TGTGCCAGCACCGCCGGTAGCGGGGGGGCTAAATCCTACAATGAGCAGTTCTTC. Its translation is CASTAGSGGAKSYNEQFF.